The 15 T cell receptor beta chains in this list originate from one sample, sequenced in a study of blood T cell repertoires in COVID-19. The method was immunoSEQ multiplex PCR; TCRdb's version includes in-frame clones alone and lacks a portion of them. The sample carries 90,000 to 130,000 clones, 65% to 85% recorded once. The sample consisted of peripheral blood. The source is a woman in her seventies with acute or convalescent COVID-19.

This rearrangement joins TRBV7-9 to TRBJ2-2; a weak D match, TRBD1 (6 bases). Per germline, CDR1 SEHNR and CDR2 FQNEAQ (reference sequence). This CDR3 region has 14 residues. V lost 6 bases to trimming and J lost 5 bases, with 13 bases between them. CDR3 sequence reads: CASSAGEMTGELFF. Written as DNA, the CDR3 is TGTGCCAGCAGTGCAGGGGAAATGACCGGGGAGCTGTTTTTT.

The chain uses TRBV6-5 and TRBJ1-5, with D hard to call. The germline CDR1 and CDR2 sequences are MNHEY and SVGAGI. CDR3 length: 14 residues. V was trimmed by 0 bases and J by 5 bases, leaving 8 bases between them. CDR3 residues: CASSYSREDQPQHF. The CDR3 DNA reads as TGTGCCAGCAGTTACTCGAGGGAGGATCAGCCCCAGCATTTT.

The V call is TRBV2, the J call TRBJ2-7, with TRBD1 matching over 7 bases. The CDR3 loop spans 14 amino acids. CDR1 SNHLY and CDR2 FYNNEI come from the germline V gene. Trimming removed 6 bases from V and 1 base from J; junction bases left unmatched: 6. The CDR3 spells CASRETGPSYEQYF. For the CDR3, the DNA is TGTGCCAGCAGGGAGACAGGGCCTTCCTACGAGCAGTACTTC.

CDR3 residues: CASSPAYEQYF. CDR3 in DNA: TGTGCCAGCAGTCCCGCCTACGAGCAGTACTTC. The chain uses TRBV2 and TRBJ2-7; no clear D. Germline assignment: CDR1 SNHLY and CDR2 FYNNEI. This CDR3 has 11 residues. V gave up 5 bases and J gave up 2 bases, with 4 bases separating them.

Points on this clone: The same CDR3 can be traced to other DNA sequences in this sample. This chain joins TRBV19 and TRBJ1-2; D unclear. This CDR3 is built from 13 residues. The V end lost 1 base, the J end lost 1 base, and 4 bases lay between the germline ends. Germline CDR1 and CDR2: LNHDA and SQIVND (reference sequence). The CDR3 loop reads CASSIAGNYGYTF. CDR3 sequence (DNA): TGTGCCAGTAGTATAGCGGGTAACTATGGCTACACCTTC.

The V gene is TRBV7-3, the J gene TRBJ2-3; D remains ambiguous. The CDR3 extends over 13 amino acids. Germline V CDR1 and CDR2: SGHTA, FQGTGA. Trimming left V 1 base short and J 4 bases short, with 6 bases between. CDR3 sequence: CASSLSGPDTQYF. CDR3 bases: TGTGCCAGCAGCTTAAGTGGGCCAGATACGCAGTATTTT.

The J gene is TRBJ1-4, the V gene TRBV19; D is undetermined. The V gene's germline CDR1 is LNHDA and CDR2 SQIVND (reference sequence). Trimming removed 1 base from V and 7 bases from J, with 13 bases in between. The CDR3 totals 15 residues. CDR3 region: CASSIGVGSGEKLFF. The CDR3 DNA reads TGTGCCAGTAGTATAGGGGTGGGAAGCGGTGAAAAACTGTTTTTT.

CDR3 residues: CASIPGQGPTYGYTF. Here the CDR3 DNA reads TGTGCCAGTATACCCGGACAGGGACCCACCTATGGCTACACCTTC. The chain joins TRBV19 to TRBJ1-2, with 8 nucleotides matching TRBD1. After removal of 7 bases from V and 4 bases from J, the junction contained 11 bases not matched to a gene. CDR1 and CDR2 (germline): LNHDA, SQIVND (reference sequence). This CDR3 region has 15 residues.

This rearrangement joins TRBV19 to TRBJ2-3; D is unclear. The germline V gene encodes CDR1 LNHDA and CDR2 SQIVND (reference sequence). V lost 0 bases to trimming and J lost 0 bases, with 13 bases between them. The CDR3 extends over 17 amino acids. In DNA, the CDR3 is TGTGCCAGTAGTATAGAATCTAGTGTAACTAGCACAGATACGCAGTATTTT. As protein: CASSIESSVTSTDTQYF.

The J gene is TRBJ1-5, the V gene TRBV2; D is unclear. This CDR3 is 12 amino acids long. Germline V gene sequence: CDR1 SNHLY, CDR2 FYNNEI. The V and J ends lost 7 bases and 0 bases respectively, with 4 bases between them. The CDR3 sequence is CASTRSNQPQHF. The CDR3 DNA reads TGTGCCAGCACTCGTAGCAATCAGCCCCAGCATTTT.

This clone was picked up one time. The rearrangement links TRBV29-1 to TRBJ2-2; 8 bases match TRBD1. This CDR3 has 14 residues. The V segment lost 6 bases and the J segment 3 bases; nucleotides outside the gene matches: 6. Germline V gene data show CDR1 as SQVTM and CDR2 as ANQGSEA. CDR3: CSVSGGRDTGELFF. The DNA for the CDR3 is TGCAGCGTGTCAGGGGGCCGGGACACCGGGGAGCTGTTTTTT.

The rearrangement links TRBV18 to TRBJ2-7; 12 bases fit TRBD2. This CDR3 region has 14 residues. CDR1 is KGHSH and CDR2 is LQKENI in the germline V gene. J lost 3 bases, V lost 3 bases, and 0 bases had no gene match. DNA of the CDR3: TGTGCCAGCTCACCGACTAGCGGGAGCTACGAGCAGTACTTC. The encoded protein is CASSPTSGSYEQYF.

The gene calls are TRBV6-5 and TRBJ2-1; TRBD1 matches 11 bases. V trimming: 8 bases; J trimming: 3 bases; junction bases outside the gene matches: 6. Germline V gene data show CDR1 as MNHEY and CDR2 as SVGAGI. The CDR3 has 15 residues. CDR3 nucleotides: TGTGCCAGCGGGTGGGGACAGGGGGTCTACAATGAGCAGTTCTTC. Amino acids: CASGWGQGVYNEQFF.

The rearrangement links TRBV9 to TRBJ2-2, with 7 bases that match TRBD2. The germline V gene has CDR1 SGDLS and CDR2 YYNGEE. V shed 0 bases, J shed 5 bases, and the junction held 10 bases outside the gene matches. The CDR3 has 17 amino acids. CDR3 coding DNA: TGTGCCAGCAGCGTAGAATTCGGGGGAGGGGTGACCGGGGAGCTGTTTTTT. Translating it yields CASSVEFGGGVTGELFF.

V gene TRBV5-1 combines with J gene TRBJ2-5; no firm D call. V was clipped by 2 bases and J by 1 base, with 6 bases between them. Per the germline V gene, CDR1 is SGHRS and CDR2 is YFSETQ. CDR3 length equals 13 residues. CDR3 in amino acids: CASSFTAQETQYF. The DNA for the CDR3 is TGCGCCAGCAGCTTCACAGCCCAAGAGACCCAGTACTTC.